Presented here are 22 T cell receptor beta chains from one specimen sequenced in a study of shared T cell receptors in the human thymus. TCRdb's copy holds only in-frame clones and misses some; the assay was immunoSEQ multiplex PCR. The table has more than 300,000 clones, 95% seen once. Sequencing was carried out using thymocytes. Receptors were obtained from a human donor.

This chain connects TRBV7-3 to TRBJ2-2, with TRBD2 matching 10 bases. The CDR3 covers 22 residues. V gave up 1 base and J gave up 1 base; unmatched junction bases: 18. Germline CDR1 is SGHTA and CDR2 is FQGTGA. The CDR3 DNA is TGTGCCAGCAGCTTAAAGGCACTAGCGGGACCTTATAGGCTGGGGAACACCGGGGAGCTGTTTTTT. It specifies CASSLKALAGPYRLGNTGELFF.

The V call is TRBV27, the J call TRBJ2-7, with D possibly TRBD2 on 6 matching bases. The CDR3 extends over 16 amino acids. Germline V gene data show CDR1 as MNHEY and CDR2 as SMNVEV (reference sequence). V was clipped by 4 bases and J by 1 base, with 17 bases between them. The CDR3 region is CASSWTPKTSSYEQYF. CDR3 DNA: TGTGCCAGCAGTTGGACTCCGAAGACTAGTTCCTACGAGCAGTACTTC.

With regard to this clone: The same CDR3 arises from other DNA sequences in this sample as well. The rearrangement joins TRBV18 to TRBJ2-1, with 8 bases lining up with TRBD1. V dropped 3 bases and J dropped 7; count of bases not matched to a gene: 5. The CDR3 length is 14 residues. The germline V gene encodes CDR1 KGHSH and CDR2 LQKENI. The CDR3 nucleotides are TGTGCCAGCTCACCGGCAGGGGGCGTGAATGAGCAGTTCTTC. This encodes CASSPAGGVNEQFF.

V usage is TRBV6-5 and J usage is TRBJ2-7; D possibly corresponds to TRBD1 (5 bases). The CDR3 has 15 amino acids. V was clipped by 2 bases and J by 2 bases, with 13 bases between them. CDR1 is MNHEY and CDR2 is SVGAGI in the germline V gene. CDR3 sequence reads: CASSYVKGITYEQYF. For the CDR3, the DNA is TGTGCCAGCAGTTACGTAAAGGGGATAACCTACGAGCAGTACTTC.

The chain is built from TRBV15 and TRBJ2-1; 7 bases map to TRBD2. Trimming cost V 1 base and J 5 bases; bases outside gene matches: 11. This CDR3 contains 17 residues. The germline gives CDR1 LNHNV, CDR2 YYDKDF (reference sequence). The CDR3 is CATSRVKGREDDNEQFF. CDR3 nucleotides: TGTGCCACCAGCAGAGTTAAGGGTCGGGAGGACGACAATGAGCAGTTCTTC.

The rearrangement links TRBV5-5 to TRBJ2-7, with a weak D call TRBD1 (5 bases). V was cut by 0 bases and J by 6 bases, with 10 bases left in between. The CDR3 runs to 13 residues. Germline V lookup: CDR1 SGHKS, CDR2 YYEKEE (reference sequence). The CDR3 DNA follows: TGTGCCAGCAGCTTGGCGGGCAGGGTCGAGCAGTACTTC. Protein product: CASSLAGRVEQYF.

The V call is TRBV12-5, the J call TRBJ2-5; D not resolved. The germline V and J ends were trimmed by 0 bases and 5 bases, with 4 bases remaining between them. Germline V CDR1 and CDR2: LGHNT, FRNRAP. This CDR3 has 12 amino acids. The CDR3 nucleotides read TGTGCTAGTGGTTTGGTACCCGAGACCCAGTACTTC. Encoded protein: CASGLVPETQYF.

This chain's CDR3 is CASSGPGTGLYEQYF. The CDR3 DNA follows: TGCGCCAGCAGTGGGCCCGGGACTGGGCTCTACGAGCAGTACTTC. V and J are TRBV10-1 and TRBJ2-7; D might be TRBD2 (6 bases). Germline V CDR1 and CDR2: WNHNN, SYGVQD (reference sequence). V was shortened by 4 bases and J by 3 bases, with 16 bases between the two germline ends. The CDR3 extends over 15 amino acids.

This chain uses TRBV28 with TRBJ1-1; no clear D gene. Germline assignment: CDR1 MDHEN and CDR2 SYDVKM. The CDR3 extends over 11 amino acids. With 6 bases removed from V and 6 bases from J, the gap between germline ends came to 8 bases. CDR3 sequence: CASSTFAEAFF. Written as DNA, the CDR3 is TGTGCCAGCAGCACCTTCGCTGAAGCTTTCTTT.

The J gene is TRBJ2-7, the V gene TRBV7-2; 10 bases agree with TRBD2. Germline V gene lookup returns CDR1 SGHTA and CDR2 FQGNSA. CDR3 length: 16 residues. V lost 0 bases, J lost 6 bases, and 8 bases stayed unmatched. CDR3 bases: TGTGCCAGCAGCTTAGCTAGCTCTAGCGGGAGCGGCGAGCAGTACTTC. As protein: CASSLASSSGSGEQYF.

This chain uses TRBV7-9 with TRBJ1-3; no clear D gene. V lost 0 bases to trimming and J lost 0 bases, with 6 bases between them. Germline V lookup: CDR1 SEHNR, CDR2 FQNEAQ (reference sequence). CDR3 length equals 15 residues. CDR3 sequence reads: CASSLALSSGNTIYF. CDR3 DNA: TGTGCCAGCAGCTTAGCGCTGAGCTCTGGAAACACCATATATTTT.

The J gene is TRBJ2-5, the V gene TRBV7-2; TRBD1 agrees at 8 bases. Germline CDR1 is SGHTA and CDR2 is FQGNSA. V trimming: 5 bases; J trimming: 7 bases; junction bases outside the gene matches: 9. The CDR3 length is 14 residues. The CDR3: CASSTRQGRGTQYF. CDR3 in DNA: TGTGCCAGCAGCACACGACAGGGGCGGGGGACCCAGTACTTC.

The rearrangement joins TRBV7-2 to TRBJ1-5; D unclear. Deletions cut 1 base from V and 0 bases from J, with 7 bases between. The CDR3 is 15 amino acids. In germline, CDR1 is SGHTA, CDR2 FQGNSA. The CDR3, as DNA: TGTGCCAGCAGCTTAGACGGTTTTAGCAATCAGCCCCAGCATTTT. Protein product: CASSLDGFSNQPQHF.

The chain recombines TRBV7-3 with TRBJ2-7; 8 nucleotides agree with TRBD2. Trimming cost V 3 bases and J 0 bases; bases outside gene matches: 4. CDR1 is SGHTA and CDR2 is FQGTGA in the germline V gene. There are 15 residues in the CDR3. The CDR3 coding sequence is TGTGCCAGCAGCTTTACTAGCGGCAGCTCCTACGAGCAGTACTTC. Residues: CASSFTSGSSYEQYF.

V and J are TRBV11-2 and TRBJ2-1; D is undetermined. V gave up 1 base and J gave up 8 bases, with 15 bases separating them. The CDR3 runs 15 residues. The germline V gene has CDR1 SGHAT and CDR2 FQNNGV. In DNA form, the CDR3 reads TGTGCCAGCAGCTTAGGCCGGCCCACCCTCCATGAGCAGTTCTTC. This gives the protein CASSLGRPTLHEQFF.

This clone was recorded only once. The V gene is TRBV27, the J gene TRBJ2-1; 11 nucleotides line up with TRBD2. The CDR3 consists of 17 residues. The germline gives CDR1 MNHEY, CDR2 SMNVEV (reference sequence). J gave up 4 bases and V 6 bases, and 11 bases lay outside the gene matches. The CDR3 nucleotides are TGTGCCAGCAGCCCCGATAGCGGGAGGGCCCCATACAATGAGCAGTTCTTC. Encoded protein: CASSPDSGRAPYNEQFF.

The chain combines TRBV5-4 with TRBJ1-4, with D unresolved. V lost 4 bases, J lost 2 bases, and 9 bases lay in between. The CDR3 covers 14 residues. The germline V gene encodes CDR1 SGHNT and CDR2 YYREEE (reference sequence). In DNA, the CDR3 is TGTGCCAGCAGCGGAGGGCTTACTAATGAAAAACTGTTTTTT. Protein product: CASSGGLTNEKLFF.

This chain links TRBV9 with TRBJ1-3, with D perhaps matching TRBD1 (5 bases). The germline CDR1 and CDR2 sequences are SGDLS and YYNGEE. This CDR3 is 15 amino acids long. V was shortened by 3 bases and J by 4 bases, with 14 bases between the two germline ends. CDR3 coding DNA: TGTGCCAGCAGCGCTGGGGGGACGGTGGGAAACACCATATATTTT. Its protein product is CASSAGGTVGNTIYF.

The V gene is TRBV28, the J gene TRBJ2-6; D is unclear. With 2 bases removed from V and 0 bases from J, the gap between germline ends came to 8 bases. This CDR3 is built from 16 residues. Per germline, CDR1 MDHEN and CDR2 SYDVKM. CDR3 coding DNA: TGTGCCAGCAGTTTACTCAATAACTCTGGGGCCAACGTCCTGACTTTC. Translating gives CASSLLNNSGANVLTF. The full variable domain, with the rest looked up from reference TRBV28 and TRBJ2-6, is DVKVTQSSRYLVKRTGEKVFLECVQDMDHENMFWYRQDPGLGLRLIYFSYDVKMKEKGDIPEGYSVSREKKERFSLILESASTNQTSMYLCASSLLNNSGANVLTFGAGSRLTVL.

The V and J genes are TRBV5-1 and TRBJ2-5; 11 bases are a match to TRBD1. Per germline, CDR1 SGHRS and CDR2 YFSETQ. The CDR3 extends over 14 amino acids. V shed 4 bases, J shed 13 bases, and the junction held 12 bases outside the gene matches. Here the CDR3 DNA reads TGCGCCAGCAGCCGGAGGGACAGGGGGTTGCCGCTGTACTTC. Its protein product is CASSRRDRGLPLYF.

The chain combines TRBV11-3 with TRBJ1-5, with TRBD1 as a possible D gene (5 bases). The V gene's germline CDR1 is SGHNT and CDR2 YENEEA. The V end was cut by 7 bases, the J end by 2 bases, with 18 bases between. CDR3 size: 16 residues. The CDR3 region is CASMITHTGGNQPQHF. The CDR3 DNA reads TGTGCCAGCATGATAACACATACGGGGGGCAATCAGCCCCAGCATTTT.

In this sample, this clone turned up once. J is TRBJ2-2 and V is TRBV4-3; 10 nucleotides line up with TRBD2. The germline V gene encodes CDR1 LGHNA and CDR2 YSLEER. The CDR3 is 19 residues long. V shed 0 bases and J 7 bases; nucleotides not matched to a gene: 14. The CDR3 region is CASSQERASGSEWGGELFF. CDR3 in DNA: TGCGCCAGCAGCCAAGAACGGGCTAGCGGGAGTGAATGGGGCGGGGAGCTGTTTTTT.